This note documents a single T cell receptor beta chain sequence. The data belong to a study of blood T cell repertoires in COVID-19. Background on the study: Acute and convalescent COVID-19 samples came from the United States, Italy and Spain. PBMCs, B-cell-depleted T cells, or T cells provided the cDNA or gDNA that made up the material.

Source study methods: Estimation of nucleated cell counts relied on the amplification of reference gene primers. Sequenced by immunoSEQ multiplex PCR; TCRdb stores in-frame clones only, minus some. For V, J and clone size, that table is used; D and trimming come from the DNA. Of around 75,000 clones detected, around nine tenths appear once; the ten largest clones hold just under 0.6%. Germline trimming cut 6 bases from V and 0 bases from J; bases unmatched to any gene: 4. This CDR3 region has 14 residues. Germline-derived CDR1 and CDR2 are MNHNY and SVGAGI (reference sequence). The chain joins TRBV6-6 to TRBJ2-7, with 8 bases matching TRBD1. The receptor's source is a man in his 60s with acute or convalescent COVID-19. The sample consisted of peripheral blood. For the CDR3, the DNA is TGTGCCAGCAGCCGGGACAGGAGCTCCTACGAGCAGTACTTC. Translation gives CASSRDRSSYEQYF.